This T cell receptor beta chain was identified during a study of blood T cell repertoires in COVID-19. This clone was seen many times. Authors' analysis steps: It was from reference gene primer amplification that nucleated cell counts were estimated. TCRdb's table, derived via immunoSEQ multiplex PCR, lists solely in-frame clones and lacks some. For V, J and clone size, that table is used; D and trimming come from the DNA. The sample has more than 100,000 clones, roughly 78% seen once; the top ten hold 16%. The CDR3 runs 20 residues. Per germline, CDR1 MDHEN and CDR2 SYDVKM. Germline trimming cut 6 bases from V and 0 bases from J; bases unmatched to any gene: 20.

The clonotype was recovered from a man in his fifties or sixties with active or convalescent COVID-19. Sequenced material: peripheral blood. The chain combines TRBV28 with TRBJ2-7, with TRBD2 identical over 10 bases. CDR3 loop: CASSSPSAGGPRRSSYEQYF. CDR3 in DNA: TGTGCCAGCAGCTCCCCCTCAGCGGGAGGGCCCAGAAGGAGCTCCTACGAGCAGTACTTC.